These 18 T cell receptor beta chains were sequenced from one sample in a study of control samples from healthy donors and cancer patients. Libraries were prepared by immunoSEQ multiplex PCR; TCRdb keeps only in-frame clonotypes and omits some of them. The table has roughly 55,000 clones, approximately 91% seen once. Source material: blood. These receptors came from a man aged 50 to 59 in good health.

Here the CDR3 DNA reads TGTGCCAGCACCCCTATACCCCCTCTAGCGGGAGTGCACAATGAGCAGTTCTTC. Translating gives CASTPIPPLAGVHNEQFF. This sequence joins TRBV5-6 and TRBJ2-1; TRBD2 aligns across 10 bases. The V and J ends lost 6 bases and 5 bases, in that order; junction bases with no gene match: 17. This CDR3 has 18 amino acids. Germline V gene sequence: CDR1 SGHDT, CDR2 YYEEEE.

The chain links TRBV3-1 (or the pseudogene TRBV3-2) to TRBJ2-3, with TRBD1 matching over 7 bases. Germline lookup yields CDR1 LGHDT and CDR2 YNNKEL (reference sequence). The CDR3 runs to 16 residues. V was pared by 0 bases and J by 0 bases, with 3 bases of the junction left unmatched. DNA of the CDR3: TGTGCCAGCAGCCAAGATGTAGGGGGCAGCACAGATACGCAGTATTTT. It specifies CASSQDVGGSTDTQYF.

This rearrangement joins TRBV28 to TRBJ1-4; TRBD1 is a possible D gene (5 bases). Trimming shortened V by 4 bases and J by 7 bases, and 10 bases separated the two germline ends. Germline V gene lookup returns CDR1 MDHEN and CDR2 SYDVKM. The CDR3 is 13 amino acids. The chain's CDR3 is CASSSGGTEKLFF. Here the CDR3 DNA reads TGTGCCAGCAGTTCTGGGGGAACTGAAAAACTGTTTTTT. The full variable domain, with the rest looked up from reference TRBV28 and TRBJ1-4, is DVKVTQSSRYLVKRTGEKVFLECVQDMDHENMFWYRQDPGLGLRLIYFSYDVKMKEKGDIPEGYSVSREKKERFSLILESASTNQTSMYLCASSSGGTEKLFFGSGTQLSVL.

V gene TRBV19 combines with J gene TRBJ2-1; 9 bases are a match to TRBD2. The CDR3 sequence is 16 residues long. V was clipped by 7 bases and J by 4 bases; unmatched bases: 11. Germline assignment: CDR1 LNHDA and CDR2 SQIVND (reference sequence). The CDR3 nucleotides are TGTGCCAGTACCCGGCCCCTGACTAGCGGATACAATGAGCAGTTCTTC. Its translation is CASTRPLTSGYNEQFF.

The chain is built from TRBV6-5 and TRBJ1-1, with D possibly being TRBD1 (6 bases). The CDR3 covers 13 residues. V was trimmed by 10 bases and J by 0 bases, leaving 12 bases between them. Per germline, CDR1 MNHEY and CDR2 SVGAGI. CDR3 region: CATVTGMNTEAFF. The CDR3 region has the DNA TGTGCCACCGTCACAGGGATGAACACTGAAGCTTTCTTT.

As DNA, the CDR3 is TGTGCCAGCAGCCCCCAGGTGGGGGGATCCCTCTTATATAGCAATCAGCCCCAGCATTTT. Its protein is CASSPQVGGSLLYSNQPQHF. The rearrangement links TRBV6-6 to TRBJ1-5; a possible D gene is TRBD1 (5 bases). CDR3 length: 20 amino acids. Germline CDR1 is MNHNY and CDR2 is SVGAGI (reference sequence). Trimming pared 6 bases from V and 0 bases from J, leaving 27 bases between.

The chain uses TRBV7-9 and TRBJ1-2; D gene unclear. V was pared by 6 bases and J by 0 bases, with 5 bases between. This CDR3 is built from 12 residues. The germline CDR1 and CDR2 sequences are SEHNR and FQNEAQ (reference sequence). The CDR3 sequence: CASRGPNYGYTF. CDR3 DNA sequence: TGTGCCAGCAGAGGCCCTAACTATGGCTACACCTTC.

The chain has TRBV5-1 and TRBJ2-1; D not certain. The CDR3 has 11 residues. The V gene lost 0 bases and the J gene lost 10 bases, with 5 bases spanning the gap. Germline V gene lookup returns CDR1 SGHRS and CDR2 YFSETQ. CDR3 amino acids: CASSLGQEQFF. The CDR3 bases are TGCGCCAGCAGCTTGGGGCAAGAGCAGTTCTTC.

CDR3 bases: TGTGCCAGCAGTTTTACAGGCGGTCAGCCCCAGCATTTT. Its protein product is CASSFTGGQPQHF. The V call is TRBV28, the J call TRBJ1-5, with D possibly TRBD1 on 5 matching bases. V was pared by 3 bases and J by 6 bases, with 9 bases between. Germline lookup yields CDR1 MDHEN and CDR2 SYDVKM. This CDR3 spans 13 amino acids.

The chain is built from TRBV5-1 and TRBJ2-7; 14 positions agree with TRBD2. Trimming cost V 4 bases and J 4 bases; bases outside gene matches: 13. Germline assignment: CDR1 SGHRS and CDR2 YFSETQ. This CDR3 spans 18 amino acids. CDR3 residues: CASSKQTSGRDIVYEQYF. CDR3 DNA sequence: TGCGCCAGCAGCAAACAGACTAGCGGGAGGGATATAGTGTACGAGCAGTACTTC.

The chain combines TRBV28 with TRBJ1-2; a weak D match, TRBD1 (5 bases). The CDR3 is 14 amino acids. V was clipped by 2 bases and J by 3 bases, with 10 bases between them. Germline V lookup: CDR1 MDHEN, CDR2 SYDVKM. The CDR3 nucleotides are TGTGCCAGCAGTTTAGTTCAGGGTGACTATGGCTACACCTTC. Residues: CASSLVQGDYGYTF.

This clone has a handful of counts. The J gene is TRBJ1-6, the V gene TRBV3-1 (or the pseudogene TRBV3-2), with D maybe TRBD1 (6 bases). The CDR3 has 14 amino acids. The V end was cut by 3 bases, the J end by 5 bases, with 8 bases between. The germline V gene has CDR1 LGHDT and CDR2 YNNKEL (reference sequence). The CDR3, as DNA: TGTGCCAGCAGCCATCGGGACAATAATTCACCCCTCCACTTT. It translates to CASSHRDNNSPLHF.

The chain joins TRBV5-5 to TRBJ1-3; D is undetermined. CDR1 and CDR2 (germline): SGHKS, YYEKEE (reference sequence). The ends were cut back, 4 bases at V and 4 bases at J, with 21 bases in the middle. The CDR3 spans 17 residues. The CDR3 bases are TGTGCCAGCAGCGTCAACGGGCTGACCGAAATGGGAAACACCATATATTTT. It encodes CASSVNGLTEMGNTIYF.

The V call is TRBV3-1 (or the pseudogene TRBV3-2), the J call TRBJ2-5, with TRBD2 identical over 16 bases. This CDR3 contains 18 residues. Trimming at V came to 3 bases and at J to 4 bases, leaving 8 bases not matched to a gene. Germline V CDR1 and CDR2: LGHDT, YNNKEL (reference sequence). Written as DNA, the CDR3 is TGTGCCAGCAGCCAGGGACTAGCGGGAGGGCCCCGGCGAGAGACCCAGTACTTC. Translated, it gives CASSQGLAGGPRRETQYF.

The chain uses TRBV10-3 and TRBJ1-2, with 9 bases lining up with TRBD1. The CDR3 contains 16 residues. Looked up from germline, CDR1 is ENHRY and CDR2 is SYGVKD. Germline trimming cut 1 base from V and 6 bases from J; bases unmatched to any gene: 9. CDR3 protein: CAISEFSGGTGHGYTF. The CDR3 DNA sequence: TGTGCCATCAGTGAGTTCTCCGGTGGGACAGGGCATGGCTACACCTTC.

This sequence joins TRBV24-1 and TRBJ1-5, with 9 nucleotides matching TRBD1. J was trimmed by 6 bases and V by 3 bases; bases with no gene match: 5. Germline CDR1 KGHDR, CDR2 SFDVKD. CDR3 length equals 15 residues. The CDR3 sequence: CATSDNRGLAQPQHF. The DNA of the CDR3 is TGTGCCACCAGTGATAACAGGGGGCTAGCTCAGCCCCAGCATTTT.

The gene calls are TRBV29-1 and TRBJ1-5; D remains ambiguous. From germline, CDR1 is SQVTM and CDR2 ANQGSEA. V was shortened by 0 bases and J by 6 bases, with 12 bases between the two germline ends. The CDR3 has 14 residues. The CDR3 DNA reads TGCAGCGTTGAAGAAGGAGGGAGCGGTCAGCCCCAGCATTTT. Protein product: CSVEEGGSGQPQHF.

V and J are TRBV7-2 and TRBJ1-1; 8 bases agree with TRBD1. Germline V CDR1 and CDR2: SGHTA, FQGNSA. This CDR3 has 13 amino acids. The ends lost 5 bases at V and 7 bases at J; junction bases unmatched: 6. DNA for the CDR3: TGTGCCAGCAGCATCCAGGGGGCGAGTGAAGCTTTCTTT. Translated, it gives CASSIQGASEAFF.